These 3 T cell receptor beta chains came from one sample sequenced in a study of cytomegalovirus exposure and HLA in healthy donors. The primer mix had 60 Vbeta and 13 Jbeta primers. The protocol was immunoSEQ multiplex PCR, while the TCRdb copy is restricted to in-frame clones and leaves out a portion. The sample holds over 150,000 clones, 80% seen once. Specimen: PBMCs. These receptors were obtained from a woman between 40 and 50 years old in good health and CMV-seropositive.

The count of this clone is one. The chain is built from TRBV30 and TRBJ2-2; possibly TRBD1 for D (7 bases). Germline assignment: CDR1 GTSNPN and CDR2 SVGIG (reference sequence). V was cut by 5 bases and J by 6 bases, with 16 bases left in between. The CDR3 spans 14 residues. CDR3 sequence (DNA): TGTGCCTGGTCCCTTCCAGGGGGGTCCGGGGAGCTGTTTTTT. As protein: CAWSLPGGSGELFF.

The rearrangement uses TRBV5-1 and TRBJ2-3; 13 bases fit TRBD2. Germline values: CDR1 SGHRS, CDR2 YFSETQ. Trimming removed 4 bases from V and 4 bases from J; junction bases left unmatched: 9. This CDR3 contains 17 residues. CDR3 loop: CASSLRTSGGWADTQYF. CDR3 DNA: TGCGCCAGCAGCCTGCGGACTAGCGGGGGTTGGGCAGATACGCAGTATTTT.

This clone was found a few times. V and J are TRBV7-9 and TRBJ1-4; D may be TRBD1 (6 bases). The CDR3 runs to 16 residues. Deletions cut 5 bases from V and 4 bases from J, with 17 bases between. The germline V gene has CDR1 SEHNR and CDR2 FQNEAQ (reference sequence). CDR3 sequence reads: CASSERGGQYNEKLFF. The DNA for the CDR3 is TGTGCCAGCAGCGAGAGAGGAGGACAGTATAATGAAAAACTGTTTTTT.